This T cell receptor (beta chain) came from a study of T cells after yellow fever vaccination. A single record per CDR3 protein comes from TCRdb applying MiXCR to the 5' RACE reads. Among about 170,000 distinct CDR3 sequences listed, approximately 10% were seen once. Germline V gene sequence: CDR1 LNHDA, CDR2 SQIVND (reference sequence). Losses at the gene ends were 5 bases for V and 6 bases for J; bases not matched to a gene: 2. This CDR3 contains 14 residues. This clonotype showed up just a few times. This clonotype originated in a man younger than 35 who received the YFV17D yellow fever vaccine. The starting material was CD8+ T cells sorted from PBMCs, obtained 15 days after the yellow fever booster vaccination. This sequence joins TRBV19 and TRBJ2-1; TRBD2 agrees at 12 bases. The DNA of the CDR3 is TGTGCCAGTAGTCCGACTAGCGGGGGCAATGAGCAGTTCTTC. As protein: CASSPTSGGNEQFF.